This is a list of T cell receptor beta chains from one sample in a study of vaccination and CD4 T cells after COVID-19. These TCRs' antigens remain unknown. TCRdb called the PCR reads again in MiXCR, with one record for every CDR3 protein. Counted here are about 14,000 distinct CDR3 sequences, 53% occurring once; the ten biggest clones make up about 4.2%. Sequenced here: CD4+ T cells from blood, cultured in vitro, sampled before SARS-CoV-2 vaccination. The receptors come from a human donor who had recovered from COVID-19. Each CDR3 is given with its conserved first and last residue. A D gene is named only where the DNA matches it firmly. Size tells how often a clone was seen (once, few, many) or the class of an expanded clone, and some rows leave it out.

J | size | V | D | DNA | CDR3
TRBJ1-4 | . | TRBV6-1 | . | TGTGCCAGCGCCCGGACGGGGGGGAAACTGTTTTTT | CASARTGGKLFF
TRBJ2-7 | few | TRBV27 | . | TGTGCCAGCAGTTTCTCGTGGGGCGACGAGCAGTACTTC | CASSFSWGDEQYF
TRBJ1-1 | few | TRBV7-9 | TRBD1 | TGTGCCAGCAGCTTAGGGGGACAGGGCCACACTGAAGCTTTCTTT | CASSLGGQGHTEAFF
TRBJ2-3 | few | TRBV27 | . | TGTGCCAGCAGTTCCCAGGGTTTCACAGATACGCAGTATTTT | CASSSQGFTDTQYF
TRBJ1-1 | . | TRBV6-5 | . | TGTGCCAGCAGTTCAGTGAACACTGAAGCTTTCTTT | CASSSVNTEAFF
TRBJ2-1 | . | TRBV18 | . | TGTGCCAGCTCAGGGACAAGCTCCTACAATGAGCAGTTCTTC | CASSGTSSYNEQFF
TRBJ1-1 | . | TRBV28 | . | TGTGCCAGCAGTCCCCATCGGGGGGGTTTCACTGAAGCTTTCTTT | CASSPHRGGFTEAFF
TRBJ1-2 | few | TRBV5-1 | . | TGCGCCAGCAGTCTAACCACAGGGTTGGACGGCTACACCTTC | CASSLTTGLDGYTF
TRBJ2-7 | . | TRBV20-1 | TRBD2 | TGCAGTGCTCCTAGCGGGAGCGAACGTCAGCAGTACTTC | CSAPSGSERQQYF
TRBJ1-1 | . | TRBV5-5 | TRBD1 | TGTGCCAGCAGCTTATTAGGGGGCTTCGCTGAAGCTTTCTTT | CASSLLGGFAEAFF
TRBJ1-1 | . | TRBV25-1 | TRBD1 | TGTGCCAGCAGAGATCTTCCGGGACAGGGGAACACTGAAGCTTTCTTT | CASRDLPGQGNTEAFF
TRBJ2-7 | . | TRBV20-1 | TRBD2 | TGCAGTGCCTGGCCTAGGCGGGGGAGCTCCTACGAGCAGTACTTC | CSAWPRRGSSYEQYF
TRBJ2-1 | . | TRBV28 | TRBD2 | TGTGCCAGCAGTCCGACGGGACTAGCAAGTAATGAGCAGTTCTTC | CASSPTGLASNEQFF
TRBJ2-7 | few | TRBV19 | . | TGTGCCAGTAGTTCAACTAGTATTGGCGAGCAGTACTTC | CASSSTSIGEQYF
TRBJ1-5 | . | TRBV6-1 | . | TGTGCCAGCAGTGACATACGGGCTAGCCCCCAGCATTTT | CASSDIRASPQHF
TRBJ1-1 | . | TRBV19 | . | TGTGCCAGTAGTGAGCGCCGGGACGGCGGGGCTGAAGCTTTCTTT | CASSERRDGGAEAFF
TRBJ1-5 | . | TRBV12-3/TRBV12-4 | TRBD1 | TGTGCCAGCAGTTTGGGTCAGGGGGTTGGACAGCCCCAGCATTTT | CASSLGQGVGQPQHF
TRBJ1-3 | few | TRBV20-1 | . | TGCAGTGCTAGTTATCGTAGAAACACCATATATTTT | CSASYRRNTIYF
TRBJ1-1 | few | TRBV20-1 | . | TGCAGTGCTAGAGATCGGGGGGCTGGGACTGAAGCTTTCTTT | CSARDRGAGTEAFF
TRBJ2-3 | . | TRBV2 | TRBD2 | TGTGCCAGCAGTGTGGGAGTAGCGGGGAACACAGATACGCAGTATTTT | CASSVGVAGNTDTQYF
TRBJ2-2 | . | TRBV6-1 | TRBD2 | TGTGCCAGCAGCAGGGAACTAGCGGGCAAAGCTAGTGACGGGGAGCTGTTTTTT | CASSRELAGKASDGELFF
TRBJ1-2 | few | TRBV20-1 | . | TGCAGTGCGGGACTCATGGAGGCCAGCGGTGGCTACACCTTC | CSAGLMEASGGYTF
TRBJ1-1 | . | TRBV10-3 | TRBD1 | TGTGCCATCAGTGAGGGACAGGGGCGGAACACTGAAGCTTTCTTT | CAISEGQGRNTEAFF
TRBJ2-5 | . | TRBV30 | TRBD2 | TGTGCCTGGGCCGGGGGGGCCGGGCGGGAGACCCAGTACTTC | CAWAGGAGRETQYF
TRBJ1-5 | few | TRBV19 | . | TGTGCCAGGCCCTACAGGGCGGATCAGCCCCAGCATTTT | CARPYRADQPQHF
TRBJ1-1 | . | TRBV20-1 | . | TGCAGTGCTAGAGATCTGGACAACAGCTGGGGCACTGAAGCTTTCTTT | CSARDLDNSWGTEAFF
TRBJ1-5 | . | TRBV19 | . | TGTGCCAGTAGTCTGCAGGCGGCGGCGAATCAGCCCCAGCATTTT | CASSLQAAANQPQHF
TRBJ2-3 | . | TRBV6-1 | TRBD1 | TGTGCCAGCAGTGCGCGGGCGGGACAGGGGTTCACAGATACGCAGTATTTT | CASSARAGQGFTDTQYF
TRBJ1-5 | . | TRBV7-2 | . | TGTGCCAGCAGCCTCGGAGGGGAAAGATATCAGCCCCAGCATTTT | CASSLGGERYQPQHF
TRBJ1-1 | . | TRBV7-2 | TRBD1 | TGTGCCAGCAGCTTAGGGACAGGGGGCGGGAAAGCTTTCTTT | CASSLGTGGGKAFF
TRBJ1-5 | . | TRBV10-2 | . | TGCGCCAGCAGACAGGGAGGACAGCCCCAGCATTTT | CASRQGGQPQHF
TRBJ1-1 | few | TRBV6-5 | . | TGTGCCAGCAGTTATACGGGATCTGAAGCTTTCTTT | CASSYTGSEAFF
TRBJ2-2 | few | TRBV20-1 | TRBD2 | TGCAGTGCTAGACCTAGCGGGGTGGTTCCCGGGGAGCTGTTTTTT | CSARPSGVVPGELFF
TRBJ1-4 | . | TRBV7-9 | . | TGTGCCAGCAGCTTAGACCCGACAGATACTGTTGAAAAACTGTTTTTT | CASSLDPTDTVEKLFF
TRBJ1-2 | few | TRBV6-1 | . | TGTGCCAGCAGTGAATATAAGGGTAACTATGGCTACACCTTC | CASSEYKGNYGYTF
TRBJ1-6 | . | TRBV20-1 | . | TGCAGTGCTAGAGACATCATGCCTGGGGATTCACCCCTCCACTTT | CSARDIMPGDSPLHF
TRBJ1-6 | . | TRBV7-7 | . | TGTGCCAGCAGCTTATGGCCCAGGGGTAGCAATTCACCCCTCCACTTT | CASSLWPRGSNSPLHF
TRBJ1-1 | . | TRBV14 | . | TGTGCCAGCAGCCAAGATCTTGGGACCCCTGTCGCTGAAGCTTTCTTT | CASSQDLGTPVAEAFF
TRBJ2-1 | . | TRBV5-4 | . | TGTGCCAGCAGCTTGGCTAACTTGGAGTACAATGAGCAGTTCTTC | CASSLANLEYNEQFF
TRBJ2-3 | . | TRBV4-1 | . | TGCGCCAGCCGAATTTCAAGGGGGGGCACAGATACGCAGTATTTT | CASRISRGGTDTQYF
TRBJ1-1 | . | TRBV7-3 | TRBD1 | TGTGCCAGCAAAAGGACAGGGGCGGACACTGAAGCTTTCTTT | CASKRTGADTEAFF
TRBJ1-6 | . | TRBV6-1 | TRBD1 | TGTGCCAGCGGAAGCGGGACAGGGGCTTCACCCCTCCACTTT | CASGSGTGASPLHF
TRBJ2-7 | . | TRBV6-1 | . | TGTGCCAGCAGTGAAGATGTAACGGCGAGCTCCTACGAGCAGTACTTC | CASSEDVTASSYEQYF
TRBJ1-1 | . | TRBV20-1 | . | TGCAGTGCTAGCCTACGTCGGAACACTGAAGCTTTCTTT | CSASLRRNTEAFF
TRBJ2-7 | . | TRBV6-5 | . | TGTGCCAGCAGTTACTTCCGGGACAAGTCCTACGAGCAGTACTTC | CASSYFRDKSYEQYF
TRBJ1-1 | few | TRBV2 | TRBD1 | TGTGCCAGCGGGGGGGGACAGGGGAACACTGAAGCTTTCTTT | CASGGGQGNTEAFF
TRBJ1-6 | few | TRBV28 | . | TGTGCCAGCAGAGACCAGGGTGAACTCTCCTATAATTCACCCCTCCACTTT | CASRDQGELSYNSPLHF
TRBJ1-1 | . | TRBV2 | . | TGTGCCAGCCTATCAACCGGACCCCTGCGCACTGAAGCTTTCTTT | CASLSTGPLRTEAFF
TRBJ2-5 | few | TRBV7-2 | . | TGTGCCAGCAGCCGGGGACTTCCGTACCAAGAGACCCAGTACTTC | CASSRGLPYQETQYF
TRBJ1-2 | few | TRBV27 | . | TGTGCCAGCAGACAACCCGGGACCGCCGGCTACACCTTC | CASRQPGTAGYTF
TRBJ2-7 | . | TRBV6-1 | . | TGTGCCACTCACCGGTCGGGCAACGAGCAGTACTTC | CATHRSGNEQYF
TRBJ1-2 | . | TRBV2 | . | TGTGCCAGCAGTGAAGGTACTAACTATGGCTACACCTTC | CASSEGTNYGYTF
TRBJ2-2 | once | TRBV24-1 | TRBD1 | TGTGCCACCAGTGAGTCAGGGAAGCGGACAGGCGGGGAGCTGTTTTTT | CATSESGKRTGGELFF